Below are 30 T cell receptor beta chains sequenced from a single sample in a study of chemoradiotherapy in HPV16-positive cancers. Some clones are missing from TCRdb's copy, which holds only in-frame ones; the method was immunoSEQ multiplex PCR. The data contain about 14,000 clones, roughly 90% of them singletons. The source was tumor tissue, collected from a patient who underwent chemoradiotherapy. These receptors originate from a human donor with HPV-associated anogenital cancer.

The chain couples TRBV19 to TRBJ2-3; the D gene is possibly TRBD1 (6 bases). Trimming shortened V by 6 bases and J by 1 base, and 14 bases separated the two germline ends. The CDR3 has 15 residues. From germline, CDR1 is LNHDA and CDR2 SQIVND (reference sequence). CDR3 in DNA: TGTGCCAGTAGCGAATCAGGGGACGGCACAGATACGCAGTATTTT. This codes for CASSESGDGTDTQYF.

The V call is TRBV5-4, the J call TRBJ2-5, with D unclear. This CDR3 comprises 13 residues. Germline V gives CDR1 SGHNT, CDR2 YYREEE (reference sequence). V was trimmed by 3 bases and J by 5 bases, leaving 11 bases between them. CDR3 nucleotides: TGTGCCAGCAGCTCGGACGCCACGGAGACCCAGTACTTC. As protein: CASSSDATETQYF.

The genes are TRBV30 and TRBJ2-3; tentatively, D is TRBD2 (6 bases). The CDR3 covers 14 residues. V was clipped by 7 bases and J by 4 bases, with 18 bases between them. Germline CDR1 reads GTSNPN; CDR2 reads SVGIG (reference sequence). The DNA of the CDR3 is TGTGCCTACGGTACTAGCAGTGTGGCAGATACGCAGTATTTT. Translated, it gives CAYGTSSVADTQYF.

The chain has TRBV28 and TRBJ2-2; 9 positions agree with TRBD1. After removal of 4 bases from V and 5 bases from J, the junction contained 11 bases not matched to a gene. In germline, CDR1 is MDHEN, CDR2 SYDVKM. The CDR3 totals 17 residues. The CDR3 coding sequence is TGTGCCAGCAGTTGGGGTGGGGGACAGGGTTTGACCGGGGAGCTGTTTTTT. Residues: CASSWGGGQGLTGELFF.

The chain recombines TRBV18 with TRBJ1-1; TRBD1 is a possible D gene (6 bases). V was shortened by 2 bases and J by 3 bases, with 19 bases between the two germline ends. Germline CDR1 is KGHSH and CDR2 is LQKENI. The CDR3 loop spans 17 amino acids. The CDR3 region has the DNA TGTGCCAGCTCACCAAGGGGGGCAGGCGCCTCGGACACTGAAGCTTTCTTT. Translating gives CASSPRGAGASDTEAFF.

This clone has only a few counts. The chain has TRBV11-3 and TRBJ1-2, with D perhaps TRBD1 (5 bases). The CDR3 consists of 17 residues. Germline lookup yields CDR1 SGHNT and CDR2 YENEEA. V dropped 0 bases and J dropped 5 bases, with 19 bases sitting between them. CDR3 nucleotides: TGTGCCAGCAGCTTAGATCTTGGGACCTCTAGACGGTATGGCTACACCTTC. It encodes CASSLDLGTSRRYGYTF.

This clone was seen only once. The J gene is TRBJ2-7, the V gene TRBV6-5; 9 nucleotides align to TRBD1. Germline V lookup: CDR1 MNHEY, CDR2 SVGAGI. This CDR3 is 11 amino acids long. The CDR3 protein is CLRDRVDEQYF. DNA of the CDR3: TGTTTGCGGGACAGGGTGGACGAGCAGTACTTC.

This chain connects TRBV20-1 to TRBJ2-5; D is unresolved. Trimming stripped 7 bases from V and 5 bases from J, with 8 bases between. Per the germline V gene, CDR1 is DFQATT and CDR2 is SNEGSKA (reference sequence). The CDR3 contains 10 residues. The CDR3 DNA follows: TGCAGTGTCGGTTGGGAGACCCAGTACTTC. This sequence encodes CSVGWETQYF.

V usage is TRBV7-2 and J usage is TRBJ2-3, with D perhaps TRBD1 (5 bases). The CDR3 covers 15 residues. Germline CDR1 and CDR2: SGHTA and FQGNSA. Trimming shortened V by 3 bases and J by 0 bases, and 10 bases separated the two germline ends. The CDR3: CASSFTRDSTDTQYF. CDR3 bases: TGTGCCAGCAGCTTTACCAGGGATAGCACAGATACGCAGTATTTT.

The chain uses TRBV6-5 and TRBJ1-2; D gene unclear. Germline CDR1 is MNHEY and CDR2 is SVGAGI. The CDR3 is made up of 13 amino acids. The V end lost 6 bases, the J end lost 8 bases, and 16 bases lay between the germline ends. CDR3 nucleotide sequence: TGTGCCAGCAGCCCCTCAGAGTTCCGGGGCTACACCTTC. Translating it yields CASSPSEFRGYTF.

The rearrangement uses TRBV18 and TRBJ2-1; D may be TRBD2 (5 bases). The V end was cut by 2 bases, the J end by 9 bases, with 8 bases between. The CDR3 extends over 12 amino acids. From germline, CDR1 is KGHSH and CDR2 LQKENI. DNA of the CDR3: TGTGCCAGCTCACCATTAGAGGGTGAGCAGTTCTTC. Translating it yields CASSPLEGEQFF.

The V gene is TRBV10-3, the J gene TRBJ2-3; the match to TRBD2 covers 10 bases. Trimming cost V 3 bases and J 9 bases; bases outside gene matches: 3. The CDR3 length is 13 residues. Germline V lookup: CDR1 ENHRY, CDR2 SYGVKD. The CDR3 DNA is TGTGCCATCAGTGACGTAGCGGGAGGCACGCAGTATTTT. Its translation is CAISDVAGGTQYF.

This rearrangement joins TRBV5-6 to TRBJ2-5; the D is unclear. V was clipped by 0 bases and J by 7 bases, with 10 bases between them. This CDR3 is 13 amino acids long. CDR1 is SGHDT, CDR2 YYEEEE, per germline. The CDR3 DNA reads as TGTGCCAGCAGCTTGGAGCAGCACGGGACCCAGTACTTC. It yields the protein CASSLEQHGTQYF.

The chain employs TRBV4-3 and TRBJ2-1; 11 nucleotides agree with TRBD2. Germline CDR1 is LGHNA and CDR2 is YSLEER. CDR3 length: 15 amino acids. With 1 base clipped from V and 4 bases from J, the junction kept 0 bases outside the gene matches. The CDR3 bases are TGCGCCAGCAGCCAAGGACTAGCGGGGTACAATGAGCAGTTCTTC. It is translated as CASSQGLAGYNEQFF.

V and J are TRBV9 and TRBJ1-2; weak D call: TRBD1 (5 bases). V was cut by 6 bases and J by 8 bases, with 20 bases left in between. The CDR3 contains 14 residues. CDR1 SGDLS and CDR2 YYNGEE come from the germline V gene. The CDR3 region is CASNPSAGGFGYTF. The CDR3 DNA reads as TGTGCCAGCAACCCATCGGCCGGGGGGTTCGGCTACACCTTC.

V and J are TRBV5-6 and TRBJ1-1; D perhaps matches TRBD1 (5 bases). Germline lookup yields CDR1 SGHDT and CDR2 YYEEEE. Deletions cut 3 bases from V and 1 base from J, with 10 bases between. The CDR3 is 14 amino acids. The CDR3 here is CASSSLQANTEAFF. Here the CDR3 DNA reads TGTGCCAGCAGCTCCCTACAGGCGAACACTGAAGCTTTCTTT.

The chain uses TRBV5-8 and TRBJ2-5, with D uncertain. V lost 2 bases and J lost 5, with 4 bases in between. The CDR3 has 11 amino acids. CDR1 is SGHTS, CDR2 YDEGEE, per germline. The CDR3 here is CASSFWETQYF. DNA of the CDR3: TGTGCCAGCAGCTTCTGGGAGACCCAGTACTTC.

The rearrangement uses TRBV28 and TRBJ2-1; D may be TRBD2 (5 bases). Looked up from germline, CDR1 is MDHEN and CDR2 is SYDVKM. Trimming stripped 6 bases from V and 15 bases from J, with 21 bases between. The CDR3 runs to 13 residues. The CDR3 spells CASSRYNGNYGFF. The CDR3 DNA sequence: TGTGCCAGCAGCCGATACAACGGGAATTACGGGTTCTTC.

CDR3 coding DNA: TGTGCCAGCAGCGAGGGAACGGGAGGGGCTGAAGCTTTCTTT. This translates into CASSEGTGGAEAFF. The chain carries TRBV2 and TRBJ1-1, with D tentatively TRBD1 (5 bases). Germline V gene lookup returns CDR1 SNHLY and CDR2 FYNNEI. This CDR3 spans 14 amino acids. V lost 6 bases and J 6 bases, leaving 17 bases between the germline ends.

This clone was found a few times. The CDR3 bases are TGTGCCAGCTCTTCACAGGGGAATAACTATGGCTACACCTTC. It yields the protein CASSSQGNNYGYTF. The V call is TRBV7-2, the J call TRBJ1-2; 7 bases match TRBD1. The J segment lost 1 base and the V segment lost 8 bases, leaving 7 bases of the junction unmatched. CDR3 length: 14 amino acids. The germline CDR1 and CDR2 sequences are SGHTA and FQGNSA.

The chain has TRBV4-2 and TRBJ2-1; D not certain. The V and J ends lost 0 bases and 9 bases respectively, with 15 bases between them. The germline V gene has CDR1 LGHNA and CDR2 YNFKEQ. The CDR3 has 15 residues. The CDR3 DNA reads TGTGCCAGCAGCCAAGAATTAGCAGGAAACAGTGAGCAGTTCTTC. Its protein product is CASSQELAGNSEQFF.

This clone was picked up one time. The CDR3 is CASSLSWEGRNEQFF. As DNA, the CDR3 is TGTGCCAGCAGCTTGTCGTGGGAGGGCCGTAATGAGCAGTTCTTC. The chain uses TRBV11-1 and TRBJ2-1, with TRBD2 identical over 7 bases. The germline CDR1 and CDR2 sequences are SGHAT and FQDESV (reference sequence). V lost 3 bases and J lost 7; bases outside the gene matches: 9. This CDR3 has 15 amino acids.

The chain recombines TRBV27 with TRBJ2-7; a weak D match, TRBD2 (5 bases). The length of the CDR3 is 13 residues. Germline-derived CDR1 and CDR2 are MNHEY and SMNVEV (reference sequence). V lost 8 bases and J lost 3, with 14 bases in between. As DNA, the CDR3 is TGTGCCAGCTCGAGGTCCGGGGACTACGAGCAGTACTTC. Protein: CASSRSGDYEQYF.

The V and J genes are TRBV5-1 and TRBJ1-2; 8 bases line up with TRBD1. Per germline, CDR1 SGHRS and CDR2 YFSETQ. The CDR3 has 15 amino acids. V trimming: 0 bases; J trimming: 8 bases; junction bases outside the gene matches: 9. CDR3 loop: CASSLAGRGPGGYTF. The DNA for the CDR3 is TGCGCCAGCAGCTTGGCCGGCAGGGGGCCGGGGGGCTACACCTTC.

This chain joins TRBV28 and TRBJ1-5, with a tentative D call TRBD1 (6 bases). Trimming stripped 7 bases from V and 3 bases from J, with 10 bases between. The CDR3 totals 13 residues. CDR1 and CDR2 from the germline V gene are MDHEN and SYDVKM. CDR3 nucleotide sequence: TGTGCCAGCACTGACAGGAACAATCAGCCCCAGCATTTT. Translation gives CASTDRNNQPQHF.

The J gene is TRBJ1-5, the V gene TRBV30; D might be TRBD1 (6 bases). The germline V gene encodes CDR1 GTSNPN and CDR2 SVGIG (reference sequence). The CDR3 has 14 amino acids. V was pared by 1 base and J by 7 bases, with 14 bases between. The CDR3 sequence is CAWSAGTQGQPQHF. The DNA of the CDR3 is TGTGCCTGGAGTGCCGGGACACAAGGGCAGCCCCAGCATTTT.

The chain joins TRBV5-4 to TRBJ1-2; the D is unclear. CDR1 and CDR2 (germline): SGHNT, YYREEE (reference sequence). This CDR3 spans 11 amino acids. The germline V and J ends were trimmed by 3 bases and 8 bases, with 8 bases remaining between them. CDR3 in DNA: TGTGCCAGCAGCTCGGTGGGGGGCTACACCTTC. Amino acid sequence: CASSSVGGYTF.

The chain employs TRBV18 and TRBJ2-7; the D gene is possibly TRBD2 (5 bases). Trimming stripped 2 bases from V and 2 bases from J, with 10 bases between. The CDR3 runs 14 residues. The V gene's germline CDR1 is KGHSH and CDR2 LQKENI. The CDR3 region has the DNA TGTGCCAGCTCACCAAGCACACTAGCCTACGAGCAGTACTTC. It encodes CASSPSTLAYEQYF.

The CDR3 DNA sequence: TGTGCCAGCAGCCGGTACGCGGGACAAAAAGAGACCCAGTACTTC. This codes for CASSRYAGQKETQYF. This chain uses TRBV7-3 with TRBJ2-5; D may match TRBD1 or TRBD2 (6 bases each). Trimming shortened V by 5 bases and J by 3 bases, and 16 bases separated the two germline ends. The CDR3 loop spans 15 amino acids. Germline assignment: CDR1 SGHTA and CDR2 FQGTGA.

This clone was observed a single time. The V and J genes are TRBV10-3 and TRBJ2-5; 8 nucleotides line up with TRBD2. CDR1 ENHRY and CDR2 SYGVKD come from the germline V gene. This CDR3 comprises 16 residues. Trimming at V came to 1 base and at J to 1 base, leaving 5 bases not matched to a gene. CDR3 DNA sequence: TGTGCCATCAGTGAGTGGGGCGCGGGAGGCCAAGAGACCCAGTACTTC. This codes for CAISEWGAGGQETQYF.